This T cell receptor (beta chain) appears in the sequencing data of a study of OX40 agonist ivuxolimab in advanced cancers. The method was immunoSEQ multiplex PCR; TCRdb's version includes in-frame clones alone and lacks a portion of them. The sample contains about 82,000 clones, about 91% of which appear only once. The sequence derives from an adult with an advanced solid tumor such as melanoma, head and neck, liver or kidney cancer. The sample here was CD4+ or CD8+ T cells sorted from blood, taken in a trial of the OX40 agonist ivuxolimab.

CDR3 DNA sequence: TGTGCCAGCAGCCGATTAGCGGGAGGGACCACAGATACGCAGTATTTT. Protein sequence: CASSRLAGGTTDTQYF. The chain combines TRBV9 with TRBJ2-3; 11 bases map to TRBD2. The CDR3 runs to 16 residues. The germline V gene encodes CDR1 SGDLS and CDR2 YYNGEE. Germline trimming cut 4 bases from V and 2 bases from J; bases unmatched to any gene: 6.